These 27 T cell receptor beta chains came from one sample sequenced in a study of radiation and T cells in renal cell carcinoma. Time point defined: blood 2 weeks post-SBRT. The treatment was: 15 Gy SBRT to primary tumor, nephrectomy 4 weeks later. Profiled with immunoSEQ multiplex PCR; TCRdb holds only in-frame clones, not every one. The sample consists of just under 80,000 clones, approximately 83% of them appearing once. The specimen comprised blood, sampled from a patient whose treatment included radiotherapy and nephrectomy. These TCRs come from a woman in her 50s with renal cell carcinoma.

This clone was seen just once. The chain recombines TRBV6-5 with TRBJ2-2; 11 nucleotides agree with TRBD2. The CDR3 runs to 15 residues. The germline V gene has CDR1 MNHEY and CDR2 SVGAGI. The ends lost 6 bases at V and 3 bases at J; junction bases unmatched: 3. The CDR3 sequence is CASSSTSGDTGELFF. The CDR3 region has the DNA TGTGCCAGCAGCTCGACTAGCGGGGACACCGGGGAGCTGTTTTTT.

The gene calls are TRBV7-2 and TRBJ2-3; possible D gene TRBD2, 6 bases. The ends were cut back, 2 bases at V and 4 bases at J, with 16 bases in the middle. The CDR3 loop spans 16 amino acids. The germline CDR1 and CDR2 sequences are SGHTA and FQGNSA. The chain's CDR3 is CASSLHLGGSSDTQYF. DNA of the CDR3: TGTGCCAGCAGCTTACACCTGGGGGGTAGTTCAGATACGCAGTATTTT.

The CDR3 spells CAWSGTDRGPGNTIYF. CDR3 nucleotides: TGTGCCTGGAGTGGGACCGACAGGGGGCCTGGAAACACCATATATTTT. The chain couples TRBV30 to TRBJ1-3; 10 bases are shared with TRBD1. Germline V gives CDR1 GTSNPN, CDR2 SVGIG (reference sequence). The CDR3 runs to 16 residues. With 1 base clipped from V and 2 bases from J, the junction kept 5 bases outside the gene matches.

This clone was seen just once. The J gene is TRBJ1-4, the V gene TRBV11-2; D gene ambiguous. This CDR3 is built from 16 residues. Trimming removed 1 base at V and 5 bases at J, with 14 bases between. The germline gives CDR1 SGHAT, CDR2 FQNNGV. The CDR3 here is CASSLVAVTGNEKLFF. CDR3 bases: TGTGCCAGCAGCTTAGTAGCCGTAACGGGGAATGAAAAACTGTTTTTT. Full variable domain (outside the CDR3, taken from reference TRBV11-2 and TRBJ1-4): EAGVAQSPRYKIIEKRQSVAFWCNPISGHATLYWYQQILGQGPKLLIQFQNNGVVDDSQLPKDRFSAERLKGVDSTLKIQPAKLEDSAVYLCASSLVAVTGNEKLFFGSGTQLSVL.

The chain combines TRBV18 with TRBJ2-7, with TRBD2 matching over 9 bases. The V segment lost 4 bases and the J segment 2 bases; nucleotides outside the gene matches: 6. CDR3 length: 15 residues. Germline V gene data show CDR1 as KGHSH and CDR2 as LQKENI. CDR3 nucleotide sequence: TGTGCCAGCTCACTCAGACTAGCGGAAACCTACGAGCAGTACTTC. Translation: CASSLRLAETYEQYF.

This chain joins TRBV5-1 and TRBJ1-3; unclear D gene. The CDR3 length is 15 residues. Trimming removed 0 bases at V and 0 bases at J, with 7 bases between. CDR1 is SGHRS and CDR2 is YFSETQ in the germline V gene. CDR3 sequence: CASSLAGGSGNTIYF. The CDR3 bases are TGCGCCAGCAGCTTGGCTGGTGGCTCTGGAAACACCATATATTTT.

This clone has only a few counts. The J gene is TRBJ1-4, the V gene TRBV6-6, with D tentatively TRBD1 (5 bases). The V end lost 8 bases, the J end lost 0 bases, and 16 bases lay between the germline ends. There are 16 residues in the CDR3. From germline, CDR1 is MNHNY and CDR2 SVGAGI (reference sequence). The CDR3 region has the DNA TGTGCCAGCCTTCGCGACAGCCTAACAACTAATGAAAAACTGTTTTTT. This translates into CASLRDSLTTNEKLFF.

V is TRBV2 and J is TRBJ2-2; D ambiguous. The germline V gene encodes CDR1 SNHLY and CDR2 FYNNEI. The germline V and J ends were trimmed by 3 bases and 1 base, with 6 bases remaining between them. The CDR3 loop spans 14 amino acids. CDR3 amino acids: CASSDRENTGELFF. Written as DNA, the CDR3 is TGTGCCAGCAGTGATAGGGAGAACACCGGGGAGCTGTTTTTT.

The chain couples TRBV28 to TRBJ2-7; a possible D gene is TRBD2 (5 bases). The germline gives CDR1 MDHEN, CDR2 SYDVKM. The V and J ends lost 2 bases and 6 bases respectively, with 11 bases between them. The CDR3 has 13 amino acids. CDR3 DNA: TGTGCCAGCAGTTTAGGGGAGAAGGGCGAGCAGTACTTC. Protein product: CASSLGEKGEQYF.

The genes are TRBV7-2 and TRBJ2-2; possible D gene TRBD1, 6 bases. Germline lookup yields CDR1 SGHTA and CDR2 FQGNSA. Trimming cost V 5 bases and J 6 bases, with 10 bases left between them. The CDR3 covers 13 residues. CDR3: CASSVQGAGELFF. The CDR3 DNA is TGTGCCAGCAGCGTACAGGGTGCCGGGGAGCTGTTTTTT.

This clone was recorded a few times. V gene TRBV2 combines with J gene TRBJ1-1; D unclear. The CDR3 has 13 amino acids. CDR1 is SNHLY and CDR2 is FYNNEI in the germline V gene. V dropped 6 bases and J dropped 1 base, with 9 bases sitting between them. The CDR3: CASSASRNTEAFF. The CDR3 coding sequence is TGTGCCAGCAGCGCCTCAAGGAACACTGAAGCTTTCTTT.

The rearrangement uses TRBV7-2 and TRBJ2-7, with 11 bases lining up with TRBD2. The V and J ends lost 1 base and 6 bases, in that order; junction bases with no gene match: 8. The V gene's germline CDR1 is SGHTA and CDR2 FQGNSA. The CDR3 runs to 16 residues. CDR3 residues: CASSLEASGGFREQYF. CDR3 nucleotides: TGTGCCAGCAGCTTAGAAGCTAGCGGGGGGTTCCGCGAGCAGTACTTC.

This clone was counted a single time. The chain is built from TRBV9 and TRBJ2-2; D is possibly TRBD1 (6 bases). Per germline, CDR1 SGDLS and CDR2 YYNGEE. V lost 0 bases and J lost 1, with 13 bases in between. This CDR3 is built from 17 residues. CDR3 amino acids: CASSVAPDSKNTGELFF. CDR3 nucleotides: TGTGCCAGCAGCGTAGCCCCGGACAGCAAGAACACCGGGGAGCTGTTTTTT.

The chain joins TRBV5-1 to TRBJ1-4; TRBD1 is a possible D gene (5 bases). V lost 6 bases and J lost 7, with 19 bases in between. The germline V gene encodes CDR1 SGHRS and CDR2 YFSETQ. This CDR3 is 15 amino acids long. CDR3 protein: CASTFAYPGGEKLFF. In DNA, the CDR3 is TGCGCCAGCACCTTTGCGTACCCTGGGGGTGAAAAACTGTTTTTT. Using reference TRBV5-1 and TRBJ1-4 for the parts outside the CDR3, the full variable domain is KAGVTQTPRYLIKTRGQQVTLSCSPISGHRSVSWYQQTPGQGLQFLFEYFSETQRNKGNFPGRFSGRQFSNSRSEMNVSTLELGDSALYLCASTFAYPGGEKLFFGSGTQLSVL.

The chain combines TRBV2 with TRBJ1-4; no firm D call. The CDR3 extends over 14 amino acids. The germline V gene has CDR1 SNHLY and CDR2 FYNNEI. Trimming pared 6 bases from V and 0 bases from J, leaving 8 bases between. The CDR3 DNA follows: TGTGCCAGCAGCCTCGGGACAACTAATGAAAAACTGTTTTTT. This sequence encodes CASSLGTTNEKLFF.

A remark on this clone: Other DNA sequences in the same sample also yield this CDR3. V and J are TRBV30 and TRBJ2-1; the D is unclear. CDR3 size: 15 residues. Germline assignment: CDR1 GTSNPN and CDR2 SVGIG (reference sequence). Trimming cost V 0 bases and J 0 bases, with 9 bases left between them. The CDR3 nucleotides read TGTGCCTGGAGTGTCGGCGGAAGCTCCTACAATGAGCAGTTCTTC. Translated, it gives CAWSVGGSSYNEQFF.

The chain combines TRBV10-2 with TRBJ2-1; no clear D. CDR3 size: 15 residues. V was clipped by 3 bases and J by 4 bases, with 13 bases between them. Germline CDR1 reads WSHSY; CDR2 reads SAAADI. CDR3 region: CASSETRELYNEQFF. Written as DNA, the CDR3 is TGCGCCAGCAGTGAAACGAGAGAACTATACAATGAGCAGTTCTTC.

V and J are TRBV6-1 and TRBJ2-2; 9 bases match TRBD2. This CDR3 is built from 17 residues. The junction had 7 bases not matched to a gene; V was cut back by 4 bases and J by 1 base. Germline V gives CDR1 MNHNS, CDR2 SASEGT. The CDR3 region is CASSARRGGMNTGELFF. CDR3 DNA: TGTGCCAGCAGTGCCCGGCGGGGGGGAATGAACACCGGGGAGCTGTTTTTT.

The chain joins TRBV5-8 to TRBJ1-5; TRBD1 matches at 11 bases. Trimming removed 4 bases from V and 1 base from J; junction bases left unmatched: 7. The CDR3 contains 17 residues. Per the germline V gene, CDR1 is SGHTS and CDR2 is YDEGEE. The CDR3 DNA reads as TGTGCCAGCAGCCAGGACAGGGGGCCCCTAAGCAATCAGCCCCAGCATTTT. Amino acids: CASSQDRGPLSNQPQHF.

The chain couples TRBV7-2 to TRBJ2-1; D not resolved. With 3 bases removed from V and 4 bases from J, the gap between germline ends came to 4 bases. Germline loops: CDR1 SGHTA, CDR2 FQGNSA. The CDR3 is made up of 12 amino acids. The CDR3: CASSFLYNEQFF. Here the CDR3 DNA reads TGTGCCAGCAGCTTCCTTTACAATGAGCAGTTCTTC.

The chain carries TRBV18 and TRBJ1-5; 9 nucleotides agree with TRBD1. V dropped 5 bases and J dropped 3; count of bases not matched to a gene: 5. CDR1 KGHSH and CDR2 LQKENI come from the germline V gene. The CDR3 has 15 amino acids. DNA for the CDR3: TGTGCCAGCTCATCGGACAGGGGAATCAATCAGCCCCAGCATTTT. Protein product: CASSSDRGINQPQHF.

The J gene is TRBJ2-2, the V gene TRBV18; TRBD2 might be the D (7 bases). Germline V CDR1 and CDR2: KGHSH, LQKENI. This CDR3 region has 15 residues. Trimming removed 6 bases at V and 1 base at J, with 12 bases between. The CDR3 here is CASSLGGQNTGELFF. CDR3 sequence (DNA): TGTGCCAGCTCTCTCGGGGGGCAGAACACCGGGGAGCTGTTTTTT.

In DNA form, the CDR3 reads TGCGCCAGCAGCTCATATAGCGGGGACTCCTACAATGAGCAGTTCTTC. Translation: CASSSYSGDSYNEQFF. The V gene is TRBV5-1, the J gene TRBJ2-1; 8 nucleotides align to TRBD2. The CDR3 has 16 residues. Per the germline V gene, CDR1 is SGHRS and CDR2 is YFSETQ. The ends lost 3 bases at V and 0 bases at J; junction bases unmatched: 5.

V gene TRBV11-3 combines with J gene TRBJ2-7, with 12 bases lining up with TRBD1. The V gene's germline CDR1 is SGHNT and CDR2 YENEEA. V shed 5 bases, J shed 2 bases, and the junction held 4 bases outside the gene matches. CDR3 length equals 15 residues. The CDR3 region has the DNA TGTGCCAGCAGCCCCGGGACAGGGGGCCCCTACGAGCAGTACTTC. It yields the protein CASSPGTGGPYEQYF.

The CDR3 coding sequence is TGTGCCAGCAGTGCGGGCAGCCTGAGCTCTGGAAACACCATATATTTT. This encodes CASSAGSLSSGNTIYF. The genes are TRBV2 and TRBJ1-3; D remains unclear. The CDR3 consists of 16 residues. The V gene lost 4 bases and the J gene lost 0 bases, with 13 bases spanning the gap. Germline V gene lookup returns CDR1 SNHLY and CDR2 FYNNEI.

This chain links TRBV5-1 with TRBJ2-7, with 10 bases fitting TRBD2. CDR1 SGHRS and CDR2 YFSETQ come from the germline V gene. The trim removed 3 bases at V and 2 bases at J, leaving 5 bases unmatched. The CDR3 runs 15 residues. CDR3: CASSSPGLATYEQYF. The CDR3 region has the DNA TGCGCCAGCAGCTCGCCGGGACTAGCGACCTACGAGCAGTACTTC.

This rearrangement joins TRBV9 to TRBJ2-2; 9 nucleotides match TRBD2. The germline V gene encodes CDR1 SGDLS and CDR2 YYNGEE. The V gene end was trimmed by 4 bases and the J gene end by 4 bases; junction bases not matched to a gene: 11. The CDR3 is 17 amino acids. CDR3 protein: CASSSPPGGRGTGELFF. CDR3 sequence (DNA): TGTGCCAGCAGCTCTCCACCCGGCGGGAGGGGCACCGGGGAGCTGTTTTTT.